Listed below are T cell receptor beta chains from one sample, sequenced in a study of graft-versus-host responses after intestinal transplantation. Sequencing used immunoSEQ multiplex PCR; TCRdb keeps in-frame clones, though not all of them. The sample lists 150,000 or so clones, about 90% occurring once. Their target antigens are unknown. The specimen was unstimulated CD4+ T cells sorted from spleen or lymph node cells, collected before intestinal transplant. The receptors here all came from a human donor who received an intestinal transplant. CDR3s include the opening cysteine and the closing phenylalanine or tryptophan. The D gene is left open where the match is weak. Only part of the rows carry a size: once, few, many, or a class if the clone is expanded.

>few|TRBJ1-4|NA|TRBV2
TGTGCCAGCAGGGGTTATGAAAAACTGTTTTTT
CASRGYEKLFF
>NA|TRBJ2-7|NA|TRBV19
TGTGCCAGTGGAACAGGGCCCTCCTACGAGCAGTACTTC
CASGTGPSYEQYF
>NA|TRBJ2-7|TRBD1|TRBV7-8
TGTGCCAGCAGCACCGGGACAGTGAGCGTTCAGCGGTACTTC
CASSTGTVSVQRYF
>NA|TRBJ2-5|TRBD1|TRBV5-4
TGTGCCAGCAGCCGGACAGGCCTGGGGACCCAGTACTTC
CASSRTGLGTQYF
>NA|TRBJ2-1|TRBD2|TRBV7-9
TGTGCCAGCAGCTTAGGGGGGGCTAGCGGGATCAATGAGCAGTTCTTC
CASSLGGASGINEQFF
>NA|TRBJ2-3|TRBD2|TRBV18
TGTGCCAGCTCATCGACTAGCGTCGATACAGATACGCAGTATTTT
CASSSTSVDTDTQYF
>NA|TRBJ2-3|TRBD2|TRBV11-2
TGTGCCAGCAGCATCATGACTAGCGGGAGCACAGATACGCAGTATTTT
CASSIMTSGSTDTQYF
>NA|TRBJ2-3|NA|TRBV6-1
TGTGCCAGCAGTGAACCGGCGGGACCCACCACAGATACGCAGTATTTT
CASSEPAGPTTDTQYF
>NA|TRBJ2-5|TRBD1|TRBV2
TGTGCCAGCAGCAAACGGGACAGCCAAAAAGAGACCCAGTACTTC
CASSKRDSQKETQYF
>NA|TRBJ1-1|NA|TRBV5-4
TGTGCCAGCAGCTTCCCGGACAGAAGCACTGAAGCTTTCTTT
CASSFPDRSTEAFF
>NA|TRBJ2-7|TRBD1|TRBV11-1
TGTGCCAGCAGCTCGGACAGGGGGGAGTCCTACGAGCAGTACTTC
CASSSDRGESYEQYF
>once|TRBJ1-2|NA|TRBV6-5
TGTGCCAGCAGTTACGGCCAGGGGAATGGCTACACCTTC
CASSYGQGNGYTF
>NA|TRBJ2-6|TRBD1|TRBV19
TGTGCCAGTACCCCAGGGGGTACACGGATACTTTCTGGGGCCAACGTCCTGACTTTC
CASTPGGTRILSGANVLTF
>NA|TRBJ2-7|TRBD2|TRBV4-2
TGTGCCAGCAGCCAAGATCCGGGAGGGCCCGTGGTCGTCTCCTACGAGCAGTACTTC
CASSQDPGGPVVVSYEQYF
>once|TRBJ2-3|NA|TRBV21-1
TGTGCCAGCAGCAAAGGTCAACTAGCGGGATCCAGGGTGAATACGCAGTATTTT
CASSKGQLAGSRVNTQYF
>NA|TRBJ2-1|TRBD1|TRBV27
TGTGCCAGCAGTTTTGCTTCCCGGGACAGGGGGCTTAATGAGCAGTTCTTC
CASSFASRDRGLNEQFF
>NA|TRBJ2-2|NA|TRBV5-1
TGCGCCAGCAGCTTGTCTACACTACACACCGGGGAGCTGTTTTTT
CASSLSTLHTGELFF
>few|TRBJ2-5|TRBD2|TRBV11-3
TGTGCCAGCAGCTTAGGGACTAGCGGTCAAGAGACCCAGTACTTC
CASSLGTSGQETQYF
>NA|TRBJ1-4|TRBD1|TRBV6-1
TGTGCCAGCAGTGAAGGATTGACAGGGGAAGGGTTTTTT
CASSEGLTGEGFF
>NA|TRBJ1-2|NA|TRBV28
TGTGCCAGCAGGAAGACAGGCGATGGCTACACCTTC
CASRKTGDGYTF
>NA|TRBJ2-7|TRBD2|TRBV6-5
TGTGCCAGCAGTTACTCGAATGCGGGAGGTTCCTACGAGCAGTACTTC
CASSYSNAGGSYEQYF
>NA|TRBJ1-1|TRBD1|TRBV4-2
TGTGCCAGCAGCCACCGGGGTACAGGGGGCTGGACTGAAGCTTTCTTT
CASSHRGTGGWTEAFF
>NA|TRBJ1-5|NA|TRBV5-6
TGTGCCAGCAGCTCCGGGGGGCTGGTTCAGCCCCAGCATTTT
CASSSGGLVQPQHF
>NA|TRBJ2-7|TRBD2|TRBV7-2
TGTGCCAGCAGCTTAGAAGCGGGGCGGGAGCAGTACTTC
CASSLEAGREQYF
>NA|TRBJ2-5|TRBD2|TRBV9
TGTGCCAGCAGCGTAGGGATAGCGGGAGTGGGAGAGACCCAGTACTTC
CASSVGIAGVGETQYF
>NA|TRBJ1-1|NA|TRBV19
TGTGCCAGTAGTGTTTTAGGGCAACACACTGAAGCTTTCTTT
CASSVLGQHTEAFF
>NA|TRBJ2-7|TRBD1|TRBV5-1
TGCGCCAGCAGCTTGGAAAAAACAGGGGTCGTCTCCTACGAGCAGTACTTC
CASSLEKTGVVSYEQYF
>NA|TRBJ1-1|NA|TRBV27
TGTGCCAGCAGTGCCGCCAGGGTAGGCACTGAAGCTTTCTTT
CASSAARVGTEAFF
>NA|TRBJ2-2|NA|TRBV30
TGTGCCAGGGAGGACGGGGAGCTGTTTTTT
CAREDGELFF
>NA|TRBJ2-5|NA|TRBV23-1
TGCGCCAGCAGTCCCCTCAGGGGGGGCGAGACCCAGTACTTC
CASSPLRGGETQYF
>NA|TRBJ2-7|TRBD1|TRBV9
TGTGCCAGCAGCCCAACGACAGGGGTACCCTACGAGCAGTACTTC
CASSPTTGVPYEQYF
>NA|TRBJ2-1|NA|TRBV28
TGTGCCAGCAGTTTTAGGGGAGAATTATACAATGAGCAGTTCTTC
CASSFRGELYNEQFF
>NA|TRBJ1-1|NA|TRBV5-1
TGCGCCAGCAGCTTGGAGCCGGGGGTCACTGAAGCTTTCTTT
CASSLEPGVTEAFF